This paragraph reports one T cell receptor beta chain. This sample is drawn from a study of cytomegalovirus exposure and HLA in healthy donors. Amplification used 60 Vbeta primers and 13 Jbeta primers. TCRdb keeps only in-frame clones here, not all; method: immunoSEQ multiplex PCR. The sample includes over 95,000 clones, about 68% seen only once; the top ten take 3.5% to 5%. V lost 3 bases, J lost 7 bases, and 6 bases stayed unmatched. Germline CDR1 reads KGHSH; CDR2 reads LQKENI. This CDR3 spans 15 amino acids. Input material: PBMCs. The chain combines TRBV18 with TRBJ2-1; 10 nucleotides align to TRBD2. This TCR derives from a woman aged 40 to 50 in good health and CMV-seropositive. For the CDR3, the DNA is TGTGCCAGCTCACCCCCCGGAGCGGGGGGGAATGAGCAGTTCTTC. It encodes CASSPPGAGGNEQFF.